Presented here are 10 T cell receptor beta chains from one specimen sequenced in a study of PD-L1 blockade in urothelial cancer. Sequencing was performed with immunoSEQ multiplex PCR; in TCRdb, only in-frame clones are kept and a portion is missing. This table holds 70,000 to 75,000 clones, 80% to 90% found once. The sequences come from PBMCs, collected around atezolizumab (anti-PD-L1) treatment. The receptors stem from a man aged 65-85 years with urothelial cancer.

The rearrangement links TRBV6-4 to TRBJ2-7; 10 positions match TRBD1. The CDR3 contains 16 residues. The germline V gene encodes CDR1 MRHNA and CDR2 SNTAGT. V trimming: 3 bases; J trimming: 2 bases; junction bases outside the gene matches: 7. In DNA, the CDR3 is TGTGCCAGCAGTGAATGGGACAGGGGACTTACCTACGAGCAGTACTTC. Translation: CASSEWDRGLTYEQYF.

This clone was counted a few times. V and J are TRBV28 and TRBJ2-1, with D perhaps matching TRBD2 (6 bases). The V end was cut by 6 bases, the J end by 3 bases, with 15 bases between. This CDR3 spans 15 amino acids. Germline V gene lookup returns CDR1 MDHEN and CDR2 SYDVKM. The CDR3 coding sequence is TGTGCCAGCAGCCCGGTTGTGGGAGGCTACAATGAGCAGTTCTTC. This sequence encodes CASSPVVGGYNEQFF.

This sequence joins TRBV5-4 and TRBJ2-7; 8 positions match TRBD2. CDR3 length: 15 amino acids. Trimming removed 3 bases from V and 0 bases from J; junction bases left unmatched: 5. Germline lookup yields CDR1 SGHNT and CDR2 YYREEE (reference sequence). The CDR3 reads CASSSGGRGSYEQYF. CDR3 bases: TGTGCCAGCAGCTCGGGAGGGCGGGGCTCCTACGAGCAGTACTTC.

CDR3 residues: CASSEKQGRAKNIQYF. DNA of the CDR3: TGTGCCAGCAGTGAGAAACAGGGCCGGGCCAAAAACATTCAGTACTTC. The rearrangement uses TRBV2 and TRBJ2-4; TRBD1 is a possible D gene (6 bases). Trimming cost V 3 bases and J 1 base, with 13 bases left between them. The germline CDR1 and CDR2 sequences are SNHLY and FYNNEI. The CDR3 runs 16 residues.

The V and J genes are TRBV9 and TRBJ2-7, with 10 bases fitting TRBD1. The CDR3 runs 18 residues. V shed 0 bases, J shed 3 bases, and the junction held 12 bases outside the gene matches. Germline-derived CDR1 and CDR2 are SGDLS and YYNGEE. CDR3 sequence reads: CASSVAITTGGGYYEQYF. DNA of the CDR3: TGTGCCAGCAGCGTAGCCATAACGACAGGGGGCGGCTACTACGAGCAGTACTTC.

Of note for this clone: Other nucleotide sequences in the sample specify the same CDR3. The chain couples TRBV18 to TRBJ1-5; D is ambiguous. V was shortened by 3 bases and J by 4 bases, with 7 bases between the two germline ends. There are 13 residues in the CDR3. Germline V gene sequence: CDR1 KGHSH, CDR2 LQKENI. CDR3 amino acids: CASSPAQNQPQHF. For the CDR3, the DNA is TGTGCCAGCTCACCGGCACAGAATCAGCCCCAGCATTTT. Filled out from reference TRBV18 and TRBJ1-5, the complete variable domain reads NAGVMQNPRHLVRRRGQEARLRCSPMKGHSHVYWYRQLPEEGLKFMVYLQKENIIDESGMPKERFSAEFPKEGPSILRIQQVVRGDSAAYFCASSPAQNQPQHFGDGTRLSIL.

This chain uses TRBV7-9 with TRBJ2-3; weak D call: TRBD1 (6 bases). The CDR3 consists of 14 residues. Germline V lookup: CDR1 SEHNR, CDR2 FQNEAQ (reference sequence). V was shortened by 2 bases and J by 4 bases, with 10 bases between the two germline ends. The CDR3 DNA reads as TGTGCCAGCAGCTTATCAGGGGCCTCAGATACGCAGTATTTT. It translates to CASSLSGASDTQYF.

This clone has only a few counts. The J gene is TRBJ2-4, the V gene TRBV7-8; possibly TRBD2 for D (6 bases). Between the trimmed V and J ends, which lost 1 base and 0 bases, there was a span of 13 bases. The CDR3 loop spans 17 amino acids. The germline CDR1 and CDR2 sequences are SGHVS and FQNEAQ. CDR3 region: CASSLGAGQGAKNIQYF. The DNA of the CDR3 is TGTGCCAGCAGCTTAGGAGCGGGCCAGGGAGCCAAAAACATTCAGTACTTC.

V is TRBV7-9 and J is TRBJ1-4, with 7 bases that match TRBD1. V was clipped by 5 bases and J by 8 bases; unmatched bases: 8. Germline CDR1 SEHNR, CDR2 FQNEAQ (reference sequence). The CDR3 spans 14 residues. CDR3 DNA: TGTGCCAGCAGCCCCTTACAGGGGACGGAAAAACTGTTTTTT. Amino acids: CASSPLQGTEKLFF.

In DNA, the CDR3 is TGTGCCAGCTCACTAGGACTAGGAAGGGACGAGCAGTACTTC. This translates into CASSLGLGRDEQYF. The chain combines TRBV18 with TRBJ2-5; 7 nucleotides agree with TRBD2. The J call is uncertain, as TRBJ2-7 better fits the DNA end. Germline CDR1 and CDR2: KGHSH and LQKENI. This CDR3 region has 14 residues.